This T cell receptor beta chain appears in the sequencing data of a study of CD8+ T cells in alopecia areata. Study details: Tofacitinib administration persisted for 6 to 18 months, succeeded by 6 months off drug. General study points: Higher clonality was seen in lesional scalp than in normal scalp, especially in alopecia totalis/universalis. Sequence data from scalp samples additionally include resident alphabeta T cells of normal skin.

The V gene end was trimmed by 3 bases and the J gene end by 3 bases; junction bases not matched to a gene: 7. Germline V gives CDR1 SGDLS, CDR2 YYNGEE. The CDR3 extends over 15 amino acids. PBMCs were stained for CD3, CD4 and CD8, and CD4+ and CD8+ T cells were sorted. Once RNA had been extracted, it was reverse transcribed into cDNA to act as the sequencing template. TCRdb's copy holds only in-frame clones and misses some; the assay was immunoSEQ multiplex PCR. Here the sample spans some 170,000 clones, around 63% being singletons. On this clone itself: The antigen is undetermined.

The sequencing here drew on CD4+ T cells sorted from blood, taken at week 0. This sequence originates from a human donor with alopecia areata. This rearrangement joins TRBV9 to TRBJ2-7, with 9 bases matching TRBD2. Written as DNA, the CDR3 is TGTGCCAGCAGCGCGACTCCTAGCGGGGTCTACGAGCAGTACTTC. Residues: CASSATPSGVYEQYF.